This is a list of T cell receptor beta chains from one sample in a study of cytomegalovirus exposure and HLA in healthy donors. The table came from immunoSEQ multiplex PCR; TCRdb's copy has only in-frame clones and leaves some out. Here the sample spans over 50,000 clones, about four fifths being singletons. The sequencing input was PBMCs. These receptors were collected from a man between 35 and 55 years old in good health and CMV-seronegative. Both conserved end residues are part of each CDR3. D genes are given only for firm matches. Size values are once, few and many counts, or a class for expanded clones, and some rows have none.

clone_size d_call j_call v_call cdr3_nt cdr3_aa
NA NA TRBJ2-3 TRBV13 TGTGCCAGCAGCCAGGGGACCACAGATACGCAGTATTTT CASSQGTTDTQYF
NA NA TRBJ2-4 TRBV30 TGTGCCTGGAGTGACCATGGACTAATAGCCAAAAACATTCAGTACTTC CAWSDHGLIAKNIQYF
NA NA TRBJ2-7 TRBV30 TGTGCCTGGAAGTCGGTCGCGGGTACCTACGAGCAGTACTTC CAWKSVAGTYEQYF
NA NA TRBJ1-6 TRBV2 TGTGCCAGCAGTCAGGAGGGCGCCAATTCACCCCTCCACTTT CASSQEGANSPLHF
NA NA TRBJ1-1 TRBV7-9 TGTGCCAGCAGCTTAAATCGAGGAGGGATGACTGAAGCTTTCTTT CASSLNRGGMTEAFF
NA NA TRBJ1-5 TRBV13 TGTGCCAGCAGCTTAGGCCGGGGGGATCAGCCCCAGCATTTT CASSLGRGDQPQHF
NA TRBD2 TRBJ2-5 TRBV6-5 TGTGCCAGTTCGCGACTAGCGGGGCCAGAGACCCAGTACTTC CASSRLAGPETQYF
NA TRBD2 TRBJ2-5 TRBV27 TGTGCCAGCAGCCGGCTGGGGGGGTTCCAAGAGACCCAGTACTTC CASSRLGGFQETQYF
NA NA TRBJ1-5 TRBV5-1 TGCGCCAGCAGCTTGGTCGGGGGGTATCAGCCCCAGCATTTT CASSLVGGYQPQHF
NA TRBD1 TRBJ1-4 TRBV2 TGTGCCAGCCAACCGGGACAGGGAGCTGAAAAACTGTTTTTT CASQPGQGAEKLFF
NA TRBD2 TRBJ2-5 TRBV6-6 TGTGCCAGCAGTTACTCGACTAGCGGTCTCAGGGAGACCCAGTACTTC CASSYSTSGLRETQYF
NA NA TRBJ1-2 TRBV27 TGTGCCAGCAGTTTATCTAGGGGATCTTTTGGCTACACCTTC CASSLSRGSFGYTF
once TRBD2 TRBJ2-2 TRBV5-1 TGCGCCAGCAGCTGGGGAGGGAACGGGGAGCTGTTTTTT CASSWGGNGELFF
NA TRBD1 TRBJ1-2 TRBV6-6 TGTGCCAGCAGTTACAGCCCTCCGGGACAGGGGAATGGCTACACCTTC CASSYSPPGQGNGYTF
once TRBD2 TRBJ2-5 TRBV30 TGTGCCTGGGCAGTAGCGGGTGTGGAGACCCAGTACTTC CAWAVAGVETQYF
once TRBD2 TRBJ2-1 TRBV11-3 TGTGCCAGCAGCCTCCTTTCGGGGGGGCGAGAGCAGTTCTTC CASSLLSGGREQFF
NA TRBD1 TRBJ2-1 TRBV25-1 TGTGCCAGCAGTGACCACGGACAGGGACCCTACAATGAGCAGTTCTTC CASSDHGQGPYNEQFF
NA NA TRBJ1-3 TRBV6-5 TGTGCCAGCAGTTACGGGCAGGGCGGTGGAAACACCATATATTTT CASSYGQGGGNTIYF
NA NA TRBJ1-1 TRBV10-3 TGTGCCGTACTTTCAGGGATGTCGGGTGGCGGCACTGAAGCTTTCTTT CAVLSGMSGGGTEAFF
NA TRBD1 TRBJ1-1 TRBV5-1 TGCGCCAGCAGCGCCGGGACAGTTAGGAACACTGAAGCTTTCTTT CASSAGTVRNTEAFF
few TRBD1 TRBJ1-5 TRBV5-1 TGCGCCAGCAGCAGGACAGGGGATAGCAATCAGCCCCAGCATTTT CASSRTGDSNQPQHF
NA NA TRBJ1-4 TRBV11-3 TGTGCCAGCAGCTTTTCGACAGCGGGACCCTGGAATAATGAAAAACTGTTTTTT CASSFSTAGPWNNEKLFF
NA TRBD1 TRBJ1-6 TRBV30 TGTGCCTGGAGTCCCTACAGGGGTTCACCCCTCCACTTT CAWSPYRGSPLHF
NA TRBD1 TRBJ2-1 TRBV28 TGTGCCAGCAGCCCCCCGGGACAGGGGTATGAGCAGTTCTTC CASSPPGQGYEQFF
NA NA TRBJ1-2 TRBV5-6 TGTGCCAGCAGCTTCGCACAGATTGGTAACTATGGCTACACCTTC CASSFAQIGNYGYTF
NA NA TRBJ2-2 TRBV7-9 TGTTCCAGCAGCTTCGAGTTCGGGGAGCTGTTTTTT CSSSFEFGELFF